The 3 T cell receptor beta chains listed next were all sequenced from one sample in a study of cytomegalovirus exposure and HLA in healthy donors (dated by TCRdb to about 2017). Library creation used the immunoSEQ multiplex PCR assay. In TCRdb, the immuneACCESS table is reduced to in-frame sequences with V and J assigned. These tables do not hold every clone; where another copy was compared, an unresolved V gene accounts for under half, and the others remain unexplained. In this sample the table shows tens of thousands of clones, about nine tenths of which occur a single time. Around 2.1% of the sample lies in the top ten. Specimen: PBMCs. All receptors come from a man aged 25-45 years in good health and CMV-seronegative.

The J gene is TRBJ2-2, the V gene TRBV19; 10 bases are shared with TRBD1. This CDR3 region has 17 residues. V was clipped by 8 bases and J by 1 base; unmatched bases: 10. Germline assignment: CDR1 LNHDA and CDR2 SQIVND (reference sequence). CDR3 nucleotides: TGTGCCAGTTTCTCCGGGACAGGGGCGATGAACACCGGGGAGCTGTTTTTT. This codes for CASFSGTGAMNTGELFF.

The chain carries TRBV7-6 and TRBJ2-2; D is ambiguous. The CDR3 extends over 12 amino acids. Trimming removed 1 base at V and 8 bases at J, with 5 bases between. Per the germline V gene, CDR1 is SGHVS and CDR2 is FNYEAQ. CDR3 amino acids: CASSLGPGELFF. In DNA form, the CDR3 reads TGTGCCAGCAGCTTAGGGCCAGGGGAGCTGTTTTTT.

The CDR3 nucleotides read TGTGCCAGCAGCCCTACTTACTGGGGCGAGGGGGAATTCACAGATACGCAGTATTTT. This encodes CASSPTYWGEGEFTDTQYF. The chain joins TRBV11-1 to TRBJ2-3; tentatively, D is TRBD1 (6 bases). The CDR3 is 19 amino acids. Trimming cost V 5 bases and J 2 bases, with 26 bases left between them. Germline-derived CDR1 and CDR2 are SGHAT and FQDESV (reference sequence). Looking up the rest from reference TRBV11-1 and TRBJ2-3 gives the full variable domain: EAEVAQSPRYKITEKSQAVAFWCDPISGHATLYWYRQILGQGPELLVQFQDESVVDDSQLPKDRFSAERLKGVDSTLKIQPAELGDSAMYLCASSPTYWGEGEFTDTQYFGPGTRLTVL.